The 20 T cell receptor beta chains below were found in one sample sequenced in a study of OX40 agonist ivuxolimab in advanced cancers. Profiling relied on immunoSEQ multiplex PCR, and the TCRdb table lists in-frame clones only, not all of them. This sample has about 64,000 clones, with 75% to 95% found just once. The sample in question was CD4+ or CD8+ T cells sorted from blood, obtained in a trial of the OX40 agonist ivuxolimab. These receptors came from an adult with an advanced solid tumor such as melanoma, head and neck, liver or kidney cancer.

The rearrangement joins TRBV7-9 to TRBJ1-4, with a weak D call TRBD1 (6 bases). Germline V CDR1 and CDR2: SEHNR, FQNEAQ (reference sequence). The germline V and J ends were trimmed by 7 bases and 2 bases, with 11 bases remaining between them. CDR3 length equals 14 residues. The CDR3 coding sequence is TGTGCCAGCACCCGGGGGCCGACTAATGAAAAACTGTTTTTT. Translating it yields CASTRGPTNEKLFF. The complete variable domain, with remaining parts taken from reference TRBV7-9 and TRBJ1-4, reads DTGVSQNPRHKITKRGQNVTFRCDPISEHNRLYWYRQTLGQGPEFLTYFQNEAQLEKSRLLSDRFSAERPKGSFSTLEIQRTEQGDSAMYLCASTRGPTNEKLFFGSGTQLSVL.

The J gene is TRBJ2-1, the V gene TRBV28; 7 bases are a match to TRBD1. This CDR3 comprises 16 residues. The J segment lost 2 bases and the V segment lost 6 bases, leaving 10 bases of the junction unmatched. Germline lookup yields CDR1 MDHEN and CDR2 SYDVKM. CDR3 in DNA: TGTGCCAGCAGCCCAGCGACAGGGACCCCCTACAATGAGCAGTTCTTC. Its translation: CASSPATGTPYNEQFF.

The gene calls are TRBV6-1 and TRBJ2-6; no firm D call. V was pared by 6 bases and J by 4 bases, with 7 bases between. The V gene's germline CDR1 is MNHNS and CDR2 SASEGT. The CDR3 runs to 13 residues. For the CDR3, the DNA is TGTGCCAGCAGGCTGGGAGGGGCCAACGTCCTGACTTTC. Its protein is CASRLGGANVLTF.

The V call is TRBV14, the J call TRBJ1-2; D call uncertain. This CDR3 spans 14 amino acids. From germline, CDR1 is SGHDN and CDR2 FVKESK. With 5 bases removed from V and 2 bases from J, the gap between germline ends came to 12 bases. The CDR3 DNA is TGTGCCAGCAGCTACGTAGGCCAGAACTATGGCTACACCTTC. This codes for CASSYVGQNYGYTF.

The rearrangement uses TRBV7-3 and TRBJ2-2; D remains unclear. Trimming took off 5 bases at V and 3 bases at J, with 4 bases between the two ends. CDR1 SGHTA and CDR2 FQGTGA come from the germline V gene. The CDR3 is 12 residues long. CDR3 amino acids: CASSHDTGELFF. The CDR3 coding sequence is TGTGCCAGCAGCCACGACACCGGGGAGCTGTTTTTT.

The rearrangement links TRBV6-5 to TRBJ2-7; D is undetermined. Germline lookup yields CDR1 MNHEY and CDR2 SVGAGI. The CDR3 covers 14 residues. Trimming shortened V by 4 bases and J by 5 bases, and 15 bases separated the two germline ends. The chain's CDR3 is CASSLDNSVNEQYF. The DNA for the CDR3 is TGTGCCAGCAGTTTGGATAATTCGGTAAACGAGCAGTACTTC.

The chain links TRBV6-5 to TRBJ1-4, with unresolved D. Per germline, CDR1 MNHEY and CDR2 SVGAGI. This CDR3 is 14 amino acids long. Trimming shortened V by 0 bases and J by 7 bases, and 9 bases separated the two germline ends. The CDR3 region has the DNA TGTGCCAGCAGTTACTCGGGCACAACTGAAAAACTGTTTTTT. It translates to CASSYSGTTEKLFF.

The chain carries TRBV23-1 and TRBJ2-7; D might be TRBD1 (6 bases). TRBV23-1 is filed as an ORF, its function uncertain. The length of the CDR3 is 17 residues. V was trimmed by 2 bases and J by 1 base, leaving 18 bases between them. The CDR3 sequence: CASSQQYRATRSYEQYF. The CDR3 region has the DNA TGCGCCAGCAGTCAACAATACAGGGCCACGAGATCCTACGAGCAGTACTTC.

This chain uses TRBV6-6 with TRBJ1-2; unclear D gene. Trimming shortened V by 7 bases and J by 4 bases, and 13 bases separated the two germline ends. Germline V lookup: CDR1 MNHNY, CDR2 SVGAGI (reference sequence). This CDR3 comprises 13 residues. DNA for the CDR3: TGTGCCAGCACACCGGTGGGCAGCTATGGCTACACCTTC. It yields the protein CASTPVGSYGYTF.

The rearrangement joins TRBV20-1 to TRBJ2-5; D uncertain. Germline V lookup: CDR1 DFQATT, CDR2 SNEGSKA (reference sequence). Deletions cut 2 bases from V and 5 bases from J, with 3 bases between. There are 10 residues in the CDR3. CDR3 loop: CSARSETQYF. CDR3 DNA sequence: TGCAGTGCTAGAAGTGAGACCCAGTACTTC.

This clone was seen only once. V usage is TRBV5-1 and J usage is TRBJ2-3; D may be TRBD1 (5 bases). The CDR3 totals 12 residues. V lost 7 bases and J 10 bases, leaving 16 bases between the germline ends. Germline V gene sequence: CDR1 SGHRS, CDR2 YFSETQ. As DNA, the CDR3 is TGCGCCAGCGGGGCCGGTGGTTTTGCGCAGTATTTT. This sequence encodes CASGAGGFAQYF.

V and J are TRBV5-1 and TRBJ1-2; a possible D gene is TRBD1 (6 bases). Trimming removed 0 bases at V and 5 bases at J, with 11 bases between. Germline V gives CDR1 SGHRS, CDR2 YFSETQ. The CDR3 is made up of 14 amino acids. CDR3 DNA sequence: TGCGCCAGCAGCTTGGAAACAGGGATTTATGGCTACACCTTC. This codes for CASSLETGIYGYTF.

A few counts support this clone. The chain uses TRBV9 and TRBJ2-7, with unresolved D. The CDR3 covers 15 residues. Germline loops: CDR1 SGDLS, CDR2 YYNGEE. The V gene lost 2 bases and the J gene lost 3 bases, with 15 bases spanning the gap. The CDR3 is CASSVASLPGYEQYF. Here the CDR3 DNA reads TGTGCCAGCAGCGTCGCGTCCCTACCTGGCTACGAGCAGTACTTC.

The chain recombines TRBV30 with TRBJ2-7; D gene unclear. This CDR3 has 12 residues. V lost 3 bases and J 2 bases, leaving 8 bases between the germline ends. Germline lookup yields CDR1 GTSNPN and CDR2 SVGIG (reference sequence). The CDR3 spells CAWRSETYEQYF. The CDR3 bases are TGTGCCTGGAGGTCCGAAACCTACGAGCAGTACTTC.

V usage is TRBV5-1 and J usage is TRBJ2-3, with D perhaps being TRBD1 or TRBD2 (5 bases each). V was trimmed by 0 bases and J by 5 bases, leaving 10 bases between them. This CDR3 region has 14 residues. The germline CDR1 and CDR2 sequences are SGHRS and YFSETQ. The DNA of the CDR3 is TGCGCCAGCAGCTTGGGCGAGGGGAAAGATACGCAGTATTTT. It translates to CASSLGEGKDTQYF.

This clone was seen a few times. The rearrangement links TRBV28 to TRBJ2-1, with 7 bases that match TRBD2. The length of the CDR3 is 16 residues. The V segment lost 7 bases and the J segment 4 bases; nucleotides outside the gene matches: 13. Germline CDR1 reads MDHEN; CDR2 reads SYDVKM. The DNA for the CDR3 is TGTGCCAGCACCTCTTTATACGGGACTATATACAATGAGCAGTTCTTC. It is translated as CASTSLYGTIYNEQFF.

The CDR3 is CASSPGGNSGRETQYF. The CDR3 DNA reads TGCGCCAGCAGCCCGGGAGGAAATAGCGGGAGAGAGACCCAGTACTTC. The chain couples TRBV5-1 to TRBJ2-5, with 9 bases aligning to TRBD2. The V gene end was trimmed by 4 bases and the J gene end by 4 bases; junction bases not matched to a gene: 11. The CDR3 runs to 16 residues. From germline, CDR1 is SGHRS and CDR2 YFSETQ.

The rearrangement joins TRBV30 to TRBJ2-7; 8 bases agree with TRBD2. With V trimmed by 1 base and J by 7 bases, 12 bases remained unmatched. The CDR3 has 15 residues. In germline, CDR1 is GTSNPN, CDR2 SVGIG (reference sequence). In DNA, the CDR3 is TGTGCCTGGAGTGACCCGGGGGGGATTCGCGCAGAGCAGTACTTC. Protein sequence: CAWSDPGGIRAEQYF. Filled out from reference TRBV30 and TRBJ2-7, the complete variable domain reads SQTIHQWPATLVQPVGSPLSLECTVEGTSNPNLYWYRQAAGRGLQLLFYSVGIGQISSEVPQNLSASRPQDRQFILSSKKLLLSDSGFYLCAWSDPGGIRAEQYFGPGTRLTVT.

This clone was counted once. The V and J genes are TRBV7-2 and TRBJ1-1, with D perhaps TRBD1 (6 bases). Trimming took 1 base from V and 1 from J, leaving 7 bases between them. The germline CDR1 and CDR2 sequences are SGHTA and FQGNSA. The CDR3 extends over 14 amino acids. CDR3 bases: TGTGCCAGCAGCTTAGACAGGGCGAACACTGAAGCTTTCTTT. Its protein is CASSLDRANTEAFF. Based on the CDR3 plus reference TRBV7-2 and TRBJ1-1, the full variable domain is GAGVSQSPSNKVTEKGKDVELRCDPISGHTALYWYRQSLGQGLEFLIYFQGNSAPDKSGLPSDRFSAERTGGSVSTLTIQRTQQEDSAVYLCASSLDRANTEAFFGQGTRLTVV.

The chain is built from TRBV20-1 and TRBJ2-7, with D perhaps TRBD2 (6 bases). The V gene's germline CDR1 is DFQATT and CDR2 SNEGSKA (reference sequence). The V gene lost 6 bases and the J gene lost 7 bases, with 13 bases spanning the gap. The CDR3 is 11 amino acids. The chain's CDR3 is CSAKDYPEQYF. In nucleotides, the CDR3 is TGCAGTGCCAAGGACTACCCGGAGCAGTACTTC.